This T cell receptor beta chain was obtained from a study of Ad26.COV2.S vaccination and SARS-CoV-2 variants. The method was immunoSEQ multiplex PCR; TCRdb's version includes in-frame clones alone and lacks a portion of them. The data contain around 310,000 clones, 75% to 90% of them singletons. This sample's treatment: about 20 received Ad26.COV2.S at low or high dose, single or two shots; a few received placebo; per-sample allocation not given. Repertoires come from day 63 after the first vaccine or placebo injection. Study outcomes and limitations: Across vaccine and placebo recipients, the breadth of non-spike TCRs was similar.

The CDR3 runs to 15 residues. Looked up from germline, CDR1 is MGHRA and CDR2 is YSYEKL. The ends lost 3 bases at V and 5 bases at J; junction bases unmatched: 7. A note on this clone: The target antigen is unknown.

This sequence was found in a person aged 18-60 years who received the Ad26.COV2.S COVID-19 vaccine or a placebo. This chain uses TRBV4-1 with TRBJ2-3; TRBD1 agrees at 8 bases. This material consisted of peripheral blood, taken in a trial of Ad26.COV2.S vaccine versus placebo. The CDR3 here is CASSHQGQGGDTQYF. As DNA, the CDR3 is TGCGCCAGCAGCCACCAAGGACAGGGTGGAGATACGCAGTATTTT.